These 4 T cell receptor beta chains originate from one sample sequenced in a study of control samples from healthy donors and cancer patients. TCRdb's table, derived via immunoSEQ multiplex PCR, lists solely in-frame clones and lacks some. This table has roughly 150,000 clones, about 90% appearing once. Sequencing was done on a sample of blood. The receptors here all came from a young man in good health.

This clone was recorded only once. This chain joins TRBV12-3 or TRBV12-4 and TRBJ2-2; TRBD1 agrees at 7 bases. J gave up 4 bases and V 6 bases, and 2 bases lay outside the gene matches. The CDR3 runs 13 residues. The DNA of the CDR3 is TGTGCCAGCAGCCCAGGGGGCACCGGGGAGCTGTTTTTT. Protein sequence: CASSPGGTGELFF.

This clone occurred once. The chain couples TRBV28 to TRBJ1-1; 8 bases align to TRBD1. The germline CDR1 and CDR2 sequences are MDHEN and SYDVKM. This CDR3 contains 13 residues. The ends lost 6 bases at V and 7 bases at J; junction bases unmatched: 7. The CDR3 spells CASSLGTGREAFF. The CDR3 nucleotides are TGTGCCAGCAGCCTCGGGACAGGTCGTGAAGCTTTCTTT.

The chain uses TRBV5-1 and TRBJ2-5; 8 nucleotides line up with TRBD2. Germline-derived CDR1 and CDR2 are SGHRS and YFSETQ. Trimming cost V 3 bases and J 4 bases; bases outside gene matches: 8. CDR3 length: 15 amino acids. The CDR3 spells CASSSGGGGLETQYF. CDR3 coding DNA: TGCGCCAGCAGCTCCGGGGGCGGGGGGCTAGAGACCCAGTACTTC.

The chain joins TRBV11-2 to TRBJ2-7; D is undetermined. Germline values: CDR1 SGHAT, CDR2 FQNNGV. The V gene lost 6 bases and the J gene lost 5 bases, with 11 bases spanning the gap. The CDR3 length is 12 residues. CDR3 nucleotide sequence: TGTGCCAGCAGTTTATTTTGGGACGAGCAGTACTTC. Amino acids: CASSLFWDEQYF.